This T cell receptor (beta chain) was retrieved from a study of Tregs in tolerant kidney transplant recipients. Whole-study findings and limits: No direct test of biological reproducibility was done here. Tregs expanded with activated donor B cells seemed most donor-specific.

Here immunoSEQ multiplex PCR was the method, and the copy in TCRdb shows in-frame clones only, minus some. In the table there are around 230,000 clones, 65% to 85% of which are singletons. Germline V gives CDR1 SGHRS, CDR2 YFSETQ. CDR3 length: 15 amino acids. Trimming at V came to 4 bases and at J to 4 bases, leaving 3 bases not matched to a gene. As regards this clone: The antigen is undetermined.

Unstimulated regulatory T cells (CD4+CD25+CD127-), CD4+CD25- non-regulatory cells, CD4 and CD8 cells were FACS-sorted from thawed PBMCs. Sequencing input: CD4+ T cells from blood. The clonotype originates from a human donor in good health. The V gene is TRBV5-1, the J gene TRBJ2-1; 12 bases agree with TRBD2. CDR3 sequence: CASSRGLAGYNEQFF. Written as DNA, the CDR3 is TGCGCCAGCAGCCGAGGACTAGCGGGATACAATGAGCAGTTCTTC.